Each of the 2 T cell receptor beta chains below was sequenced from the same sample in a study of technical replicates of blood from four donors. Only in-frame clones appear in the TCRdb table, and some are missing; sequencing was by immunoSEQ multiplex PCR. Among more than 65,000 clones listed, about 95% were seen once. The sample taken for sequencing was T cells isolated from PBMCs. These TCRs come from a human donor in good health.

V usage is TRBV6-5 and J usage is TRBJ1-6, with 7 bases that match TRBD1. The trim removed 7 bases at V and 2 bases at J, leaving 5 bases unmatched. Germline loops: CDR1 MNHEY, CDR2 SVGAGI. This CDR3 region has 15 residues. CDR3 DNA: TGTGCCAGCAAACAGGGGATGCCCTATAATTCACCCCTCCACTTT. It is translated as CASKQGMPYNSPLHF.

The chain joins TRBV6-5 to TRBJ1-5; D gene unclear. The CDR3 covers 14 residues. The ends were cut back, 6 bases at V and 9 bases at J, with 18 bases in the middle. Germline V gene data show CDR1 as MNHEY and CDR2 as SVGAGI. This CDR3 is CASRAGREIWPQHF. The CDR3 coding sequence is TGTGCCAGCAGGGCCGGGAGAGAAATATGGCCCCAGCATTTT.